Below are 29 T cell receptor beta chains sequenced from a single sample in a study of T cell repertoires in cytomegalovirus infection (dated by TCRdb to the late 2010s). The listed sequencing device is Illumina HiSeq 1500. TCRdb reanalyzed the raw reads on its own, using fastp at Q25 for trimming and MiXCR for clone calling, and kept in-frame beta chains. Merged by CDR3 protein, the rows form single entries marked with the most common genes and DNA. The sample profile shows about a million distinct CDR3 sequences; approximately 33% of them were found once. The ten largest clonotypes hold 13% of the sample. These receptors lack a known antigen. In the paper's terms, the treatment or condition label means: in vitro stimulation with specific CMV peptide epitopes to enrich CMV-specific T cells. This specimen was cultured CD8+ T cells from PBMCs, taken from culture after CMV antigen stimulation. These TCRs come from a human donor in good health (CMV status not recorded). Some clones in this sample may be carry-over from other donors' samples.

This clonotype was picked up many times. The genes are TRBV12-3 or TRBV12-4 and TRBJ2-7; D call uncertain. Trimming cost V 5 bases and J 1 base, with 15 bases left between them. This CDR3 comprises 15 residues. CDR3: CASSQDGLGSYEQYV. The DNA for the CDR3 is TGTGCCAGCAGTCAAGACGGGTTAGGTTCCTACGAGCAGTACGTC.

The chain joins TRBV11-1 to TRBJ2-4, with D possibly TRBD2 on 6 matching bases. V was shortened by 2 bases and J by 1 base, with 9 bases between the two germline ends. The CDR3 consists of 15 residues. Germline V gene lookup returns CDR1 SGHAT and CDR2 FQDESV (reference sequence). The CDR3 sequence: CASSLTSSAKNIQYF. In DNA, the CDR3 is TGTGCCAGCAGCTTAACTAGCTCGGCCAAAAACATTCAGTACTTC. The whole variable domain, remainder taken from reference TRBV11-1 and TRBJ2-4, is EAEVAQSPRYKITEKSQAVAFWCDPISGHATLYWYRQILGQGPELLVQFQDESVVDDSQLPKDRFSAERLKGVDSTLKIQPAELGDSAMYLCASSLTSSAKNIQYFGAGTRLSVL.

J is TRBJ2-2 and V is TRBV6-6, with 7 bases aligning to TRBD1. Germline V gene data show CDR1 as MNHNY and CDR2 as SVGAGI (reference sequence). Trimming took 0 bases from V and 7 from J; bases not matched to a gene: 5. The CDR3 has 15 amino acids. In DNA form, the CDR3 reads TGTGCCAGCAGTTACTCAGGACAGGCAAGCGGGGAGCTGTTTTTT. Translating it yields CASSYSGQASGELFF.

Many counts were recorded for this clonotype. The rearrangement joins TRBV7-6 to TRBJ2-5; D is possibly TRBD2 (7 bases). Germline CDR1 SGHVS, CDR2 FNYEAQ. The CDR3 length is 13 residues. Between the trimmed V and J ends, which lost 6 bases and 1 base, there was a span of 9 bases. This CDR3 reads CASRGGLQETQYF. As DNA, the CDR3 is TGTGCCAGCAGGGGGGGGCTCCAAGAGACCCAGTACTTC.

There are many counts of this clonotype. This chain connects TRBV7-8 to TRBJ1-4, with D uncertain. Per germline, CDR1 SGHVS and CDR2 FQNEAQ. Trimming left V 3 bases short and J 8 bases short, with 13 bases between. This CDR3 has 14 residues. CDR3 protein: CASSLMGEGEKLFF. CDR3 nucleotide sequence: TGTGCCAGCAGCTTGATGGGAGAAGGGGAAAAACTGTTTTTT.

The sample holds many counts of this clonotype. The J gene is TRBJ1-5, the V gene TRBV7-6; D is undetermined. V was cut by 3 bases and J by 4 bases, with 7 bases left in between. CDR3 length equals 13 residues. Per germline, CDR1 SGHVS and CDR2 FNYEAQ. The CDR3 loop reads CASSLDPNQPQHF. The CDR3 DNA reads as TGTGCCAGCAGCTTGGATCCTAATCAGCCCCAGCATTTT.

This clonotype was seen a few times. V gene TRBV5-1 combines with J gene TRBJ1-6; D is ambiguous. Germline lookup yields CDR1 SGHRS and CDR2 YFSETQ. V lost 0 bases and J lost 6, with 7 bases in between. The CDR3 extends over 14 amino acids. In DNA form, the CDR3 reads TGCGCCAGCAGCTTGGCCGGCGTTAATTCACCCCTCCACTTT. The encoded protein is CASSLAGVNSPLHF.

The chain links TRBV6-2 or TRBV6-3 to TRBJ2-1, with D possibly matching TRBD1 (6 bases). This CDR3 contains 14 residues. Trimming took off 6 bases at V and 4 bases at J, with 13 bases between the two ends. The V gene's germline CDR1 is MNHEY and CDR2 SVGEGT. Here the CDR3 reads CASRVQGWYNEQFF. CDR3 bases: TGTGCCAGCAGGGTACAGGGCTGGTACAATGAGCAGTTCTTC.

The CDR3: CASNPGQGTSEETQYF. Here the CDR3 DNA reads TGTGCCAGCAATCCCGGACAGGGGACGTCCGAAGAGACCCAGTACTTC. The chain links TRBV6-1 to TRBJ2-5; 9 bases are a match to TRBD1. The J segment lost 3 bases and the V segment lost 7 bases, leaving 12 bases of the junction unmatched. Looked up from germline, CDR1 is MNHNS and CDR2 is SASEGT. This CDR3 spans 16 amino acids.

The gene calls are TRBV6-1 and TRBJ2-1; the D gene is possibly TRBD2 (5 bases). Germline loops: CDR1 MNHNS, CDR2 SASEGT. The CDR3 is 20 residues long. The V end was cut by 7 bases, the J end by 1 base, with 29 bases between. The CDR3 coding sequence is TGTGCCAGCACCCAGGCCCCCCTACTAGTTGCAAGGCGATCCTACAATGAGCAGTTCTTC. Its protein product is CASTQAPLLVARRSYNEQFF.

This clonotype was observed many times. CDR3 region: CASSLIRGTGDTQYF. The CDR3 DNA sequence: TGTGCCAGCAGTTTAATTCGGGGTACCGGAGATACGCAGTATTTT. The V and J genes are TRBV28 and TRBJ2-3; D might be TRBD2 (5 bases). The CDR3 length is 15 residues. The germline CDR1 and CDR2 sequences are MDHEN and SYDVKM. Deletions cut 2 bases from V and 5 bases from J, with 14 bases between.

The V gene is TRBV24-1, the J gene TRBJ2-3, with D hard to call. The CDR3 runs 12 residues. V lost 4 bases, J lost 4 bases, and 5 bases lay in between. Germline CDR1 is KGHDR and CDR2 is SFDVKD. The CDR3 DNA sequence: TGTGCCACCAGTGAGGGGTCAGATACGCAGTATTTT. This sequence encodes CATSEGSDTQYF.

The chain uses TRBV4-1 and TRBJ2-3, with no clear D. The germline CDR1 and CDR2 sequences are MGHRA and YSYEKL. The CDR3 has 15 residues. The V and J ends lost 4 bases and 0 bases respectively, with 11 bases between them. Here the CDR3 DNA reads TGCGCCAGCAGCCCCCCCACATGGAGCACAGATACGCAGTATTTT. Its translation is CASSPPTWSTDTQYF.

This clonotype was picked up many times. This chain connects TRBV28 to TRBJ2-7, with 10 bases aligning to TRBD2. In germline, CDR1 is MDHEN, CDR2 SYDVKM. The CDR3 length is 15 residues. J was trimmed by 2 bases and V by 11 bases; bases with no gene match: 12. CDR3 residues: CASKRSSGGPYEQYV. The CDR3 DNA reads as TGTGCCTCAAAAAGATCTAGCGGGGGCCCCTACGAGCAGTACGTC.

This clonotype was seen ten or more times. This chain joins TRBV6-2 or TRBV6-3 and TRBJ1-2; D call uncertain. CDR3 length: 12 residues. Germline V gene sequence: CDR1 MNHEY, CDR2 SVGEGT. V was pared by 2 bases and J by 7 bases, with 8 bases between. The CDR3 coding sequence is TGTGCCAGCAGTTACGGACGTCTTGGCTACACCTTC. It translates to CASSYGRLGYTF.

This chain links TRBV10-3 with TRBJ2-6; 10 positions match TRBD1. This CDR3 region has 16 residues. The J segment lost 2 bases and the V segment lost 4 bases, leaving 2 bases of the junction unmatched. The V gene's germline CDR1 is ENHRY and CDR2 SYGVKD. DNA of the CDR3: TGTGCCATCAGTGTGACAGGGGGCACTGGGGCCAACGTCCTGACTTTC. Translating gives CAISVTGGTGANVLTF.

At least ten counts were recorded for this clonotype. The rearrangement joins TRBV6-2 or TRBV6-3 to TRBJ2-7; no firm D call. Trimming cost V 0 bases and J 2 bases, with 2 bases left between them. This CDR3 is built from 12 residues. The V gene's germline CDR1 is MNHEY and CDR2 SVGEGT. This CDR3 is CASSYSPYEQYV. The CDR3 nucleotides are TGTGCCAGCAGTTACTCCCCCTACGAGCAGTACGTC.

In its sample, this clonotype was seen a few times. The CDR3 DNA is TGTGCCAGTAGTCTCCGGACAGAAATTAATTCACCCCTCCACTTT. Residues: CASSLRTEINSPLHF. This chain joins TRBV19 and TRBJ1-6; possible D gene TRBD1, 6 bases. This CDR3 comprises 15 residues. CDR1 and CDR2 (germline): LNHDA, SQIVND (reference sequence). V lost 5 bases to trimming and J lost 6 bases, with 14 bases between them.

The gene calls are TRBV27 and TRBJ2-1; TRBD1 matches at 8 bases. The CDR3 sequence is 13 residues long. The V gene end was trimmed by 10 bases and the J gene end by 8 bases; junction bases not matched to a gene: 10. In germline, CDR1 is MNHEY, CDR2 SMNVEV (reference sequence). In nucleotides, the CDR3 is TGTGCCACCGGGGACAGGCCCTTGGATGAGCAGTTCTTC. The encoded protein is CATGDRPLDEQFF.

CDR3 region: CATRPGLSSTDTQYF. CDR3 coding DNA: TGTGCCACCCGGCCGGGACTCTCCTCAACAGATACGCAGTATTTT. The V and J genes are TRBV10-3 and TRBJ2-3; the D gene is possibly TRBD2 (6 bases). The CDR3 contains 15 residues. Germline CDR1 is ENHRY and CDR2 is SYGVKD. Trimming cost V 10 bases and J 3 bases, with 20 bases left between them.

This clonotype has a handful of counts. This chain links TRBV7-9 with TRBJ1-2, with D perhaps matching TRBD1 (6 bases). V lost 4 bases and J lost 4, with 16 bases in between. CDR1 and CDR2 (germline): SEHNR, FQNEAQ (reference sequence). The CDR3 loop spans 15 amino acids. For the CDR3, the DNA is TGTGCCAGCAGCTCCATTTTAAACAGGGCCTATGGCTACACCTTC. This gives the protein CASSSILNRAYGYTF.

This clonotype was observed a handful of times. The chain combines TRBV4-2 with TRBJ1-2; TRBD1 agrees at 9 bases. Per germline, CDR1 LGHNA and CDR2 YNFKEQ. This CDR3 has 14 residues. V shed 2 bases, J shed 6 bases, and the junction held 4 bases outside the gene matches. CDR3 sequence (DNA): TGTGCCAGCAGCCAATACAGGGGGCGGGATGGCTACACCTTC. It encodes CASSQYRGRDGYTF.

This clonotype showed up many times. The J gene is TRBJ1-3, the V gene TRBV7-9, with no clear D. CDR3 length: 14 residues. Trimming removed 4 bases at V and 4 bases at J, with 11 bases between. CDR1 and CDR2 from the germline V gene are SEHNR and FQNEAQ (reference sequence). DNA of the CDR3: TGTGCCAGCAGCTCGCAGCTCATCGGAAACACCATATATTTT. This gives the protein CASSSQLIGNTIYF.

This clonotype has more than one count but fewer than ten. DNA of the CDR3: TGTGCCAGCAGTTTGGGCGTGATGAACATTCAGTACTTC. Amino acid sequence: CASSLGVMNIQYF. V is TRBV12-3 or TRBV12-4 and J is TRBJ2-4; D is unclear. This CDR3 spans 13 amino acids. Trimming removed 3 bases at V and 7 bases at J, with 10 bases between.

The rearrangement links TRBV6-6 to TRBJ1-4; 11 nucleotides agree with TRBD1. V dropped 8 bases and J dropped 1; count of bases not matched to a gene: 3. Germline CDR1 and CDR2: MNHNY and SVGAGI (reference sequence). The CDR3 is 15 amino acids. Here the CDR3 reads CASGDRGVTNEKLFF. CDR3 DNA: TGTGCCAGCGGGGACAGGGGGGTAACTAATGAAAAACTGTTTTTT.

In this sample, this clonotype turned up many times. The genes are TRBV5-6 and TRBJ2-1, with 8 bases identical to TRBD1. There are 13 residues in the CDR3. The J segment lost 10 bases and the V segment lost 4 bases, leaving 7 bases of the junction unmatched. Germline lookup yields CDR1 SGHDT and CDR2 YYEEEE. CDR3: CASSLGQGGEQFF. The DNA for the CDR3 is TGTGCCAGCAGCCTCGGACAGGGAGGAGAGCAGTTCTTC.

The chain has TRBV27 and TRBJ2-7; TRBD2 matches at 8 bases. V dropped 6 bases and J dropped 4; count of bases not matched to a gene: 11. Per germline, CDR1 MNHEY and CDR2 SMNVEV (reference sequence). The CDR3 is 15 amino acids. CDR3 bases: TGTGCCAGCAGCCCCGCCCCGGGGGGGGGTTACGAGCAGTACGTC. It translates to CASSPAPGGGYEQYV.

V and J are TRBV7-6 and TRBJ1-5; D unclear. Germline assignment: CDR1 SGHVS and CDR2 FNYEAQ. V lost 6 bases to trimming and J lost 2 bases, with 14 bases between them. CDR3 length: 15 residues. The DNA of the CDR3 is TGTGCCAGCAGGAAGGGCCCTGGGGGCAATCAGCCCCAGCATTTT. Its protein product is CASRKGPGGNQPQHF.

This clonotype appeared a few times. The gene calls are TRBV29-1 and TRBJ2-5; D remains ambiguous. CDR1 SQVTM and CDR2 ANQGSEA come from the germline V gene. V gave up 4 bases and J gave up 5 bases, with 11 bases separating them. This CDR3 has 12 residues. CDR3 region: CSVVGGWETQYF. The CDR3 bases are TGCAGCGTTGTTGGCGGTTGGGAGACCCAGTACTTC.